Detailed here is one T cell receptor beta chain. This specimen comes from a study of control samples from healthy donors and cancer patients. The V gene's germline CDR1 is SGHRS and CDR2 YFSETQ. This CDR3 has 15 residues. Trimming cost V 5 bases and J 3 bases; bases outside gene matches: 8. The protocol was immunoSEQ multiplex PCR, while the TCRdb copy is restricted to in-frame clones and leaves out a portion. Found here are around 110,000 clones, 85% to 90% of them singletons; the top ten hold 2.3%. The receptor comes from a woman between 65 and 79 years old in good health. The J gene is TRBJ1-1, the V gene TRBV5-1, with 9 bases that match TRBD1. What was sequenced was blood. The CDR3 here is CASRIQGAKDTEAFF. The CDR3 DNA reads as TGCGCCAGCAGAATACAGGGGGCGAAGGACACTGAAGCTTTCTTT.